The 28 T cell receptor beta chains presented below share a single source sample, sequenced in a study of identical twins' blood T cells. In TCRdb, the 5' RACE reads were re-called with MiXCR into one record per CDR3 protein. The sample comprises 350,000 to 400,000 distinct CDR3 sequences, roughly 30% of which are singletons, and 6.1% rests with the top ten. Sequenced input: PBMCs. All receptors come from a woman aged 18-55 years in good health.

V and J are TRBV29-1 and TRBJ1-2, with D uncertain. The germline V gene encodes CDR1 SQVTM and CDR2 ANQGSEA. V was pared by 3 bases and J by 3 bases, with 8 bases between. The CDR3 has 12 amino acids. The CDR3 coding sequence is TGCAGCGTTGAGGTTGCTTACTATGGCTACACCTTC. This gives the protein CSVEVAYYGYTF. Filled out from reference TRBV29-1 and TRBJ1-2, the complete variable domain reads SAVISQKPSRDICQRGTSLTIQCQVDSQVTMMFWYRQQPGQSLTLIATANQGSEATYESGFVIDKFPISRPNLTFSTLTVSNMSPEDSSIYLCSVEVAYYGYTFGSGTRLTVV.

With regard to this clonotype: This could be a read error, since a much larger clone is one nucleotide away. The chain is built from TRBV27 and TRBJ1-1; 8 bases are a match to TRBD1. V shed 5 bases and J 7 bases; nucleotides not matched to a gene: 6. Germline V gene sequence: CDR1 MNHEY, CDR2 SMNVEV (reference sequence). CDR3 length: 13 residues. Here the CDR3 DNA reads TGTGCCAGCAGTCCAGTAGGACAGGGTGAAGCTTTCTTT. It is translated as CASSPVGQGEAFF.

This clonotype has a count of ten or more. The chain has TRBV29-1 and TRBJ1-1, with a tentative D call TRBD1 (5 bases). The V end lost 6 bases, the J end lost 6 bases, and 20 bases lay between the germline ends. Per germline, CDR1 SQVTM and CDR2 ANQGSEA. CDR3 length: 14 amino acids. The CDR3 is CSVAGTSESAEAFF. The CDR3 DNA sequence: TGCAGCGTAGCCGGGACCTCTGAATCCGCTGAAGCTTTCTTT.

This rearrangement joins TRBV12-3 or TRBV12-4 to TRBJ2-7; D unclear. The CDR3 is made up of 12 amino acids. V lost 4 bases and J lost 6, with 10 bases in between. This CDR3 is CASSSASGEQYF. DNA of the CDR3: TGTGCCAGCAGTTCCGCTAGTGGCGAGCAGTACTTC.

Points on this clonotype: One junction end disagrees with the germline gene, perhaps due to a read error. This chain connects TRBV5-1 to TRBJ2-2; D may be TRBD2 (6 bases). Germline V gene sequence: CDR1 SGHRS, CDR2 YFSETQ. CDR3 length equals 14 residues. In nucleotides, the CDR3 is TGCGCCAGCAGCCATGACGCGAACACCGGGGGGCTGTTTTTT. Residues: CASSHDANTGGLFF. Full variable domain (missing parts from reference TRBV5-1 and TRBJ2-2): KAGVTQTPRYLIKTRGQQVTLSCSPISGHRSVSWYQQTPGQGLQFLFEYFSETQRNKGNFPGRFSGRQFSNSRSEMNVSTLELGDSALYLCASSHDANTGGLFFGEGSRLTVL.

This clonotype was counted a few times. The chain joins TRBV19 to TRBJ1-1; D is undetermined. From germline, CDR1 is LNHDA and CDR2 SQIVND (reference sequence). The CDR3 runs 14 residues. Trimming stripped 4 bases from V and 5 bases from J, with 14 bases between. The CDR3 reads CASSTAGYNTEAFF. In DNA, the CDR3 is TGTGCCAGTAGTACAGCAGGATATAATACTGAAGCTTTCTTT.

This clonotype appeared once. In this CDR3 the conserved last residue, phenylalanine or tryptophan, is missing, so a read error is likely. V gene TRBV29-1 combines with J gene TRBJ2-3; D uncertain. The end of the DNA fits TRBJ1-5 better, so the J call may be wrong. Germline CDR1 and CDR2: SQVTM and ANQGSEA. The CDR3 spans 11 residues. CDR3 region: CSVEWRDTQHL. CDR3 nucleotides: TGCAGCGTTGAATGGCGCGATACGCAGCATCTT.

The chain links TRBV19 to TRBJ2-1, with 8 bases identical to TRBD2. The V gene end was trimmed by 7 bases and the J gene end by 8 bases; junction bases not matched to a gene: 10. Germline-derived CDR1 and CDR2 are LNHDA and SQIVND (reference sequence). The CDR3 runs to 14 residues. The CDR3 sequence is CASTVAGINHEQFF. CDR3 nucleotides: TGTGCCAGTACTGTAGCGGGGATAAACCATGAGCAGTTCTTC.

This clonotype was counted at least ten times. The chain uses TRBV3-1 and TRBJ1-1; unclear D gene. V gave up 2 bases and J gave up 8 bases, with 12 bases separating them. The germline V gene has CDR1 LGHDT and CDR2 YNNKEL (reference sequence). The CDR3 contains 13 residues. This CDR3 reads CASSQRPDHEAFF. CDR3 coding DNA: TGTGCCAGCAGCCAACGGCCGGATCACGAAGCTTTCTTT.

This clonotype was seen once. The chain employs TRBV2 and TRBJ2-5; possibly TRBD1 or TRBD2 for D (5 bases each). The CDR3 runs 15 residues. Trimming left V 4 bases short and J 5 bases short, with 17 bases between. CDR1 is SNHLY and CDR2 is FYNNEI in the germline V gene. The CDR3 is CASSVPGPGGETQYF. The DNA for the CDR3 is TGTGCCAGCAGTGTACCGGGACCAGGAGGCGAGACCCAGTACTTC.

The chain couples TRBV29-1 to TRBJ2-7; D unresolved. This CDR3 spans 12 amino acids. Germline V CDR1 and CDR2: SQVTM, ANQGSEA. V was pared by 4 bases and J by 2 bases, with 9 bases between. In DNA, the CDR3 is TGCAGCGTTGTATACGGCACCTACGAGCAGTACTTC. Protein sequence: CSVVYGTYEQYF.

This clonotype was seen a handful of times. The CDR3 loop reads CASGGGLARNEQFF. In DNA form, the CDR3 reads TGTGCTAGTGGCGGGGGACTAGCTAGAAATGAGCAGTTCTTC. The rearrangement links TRBV12-5 to TRBJ2-1; 9 nucleotides line up with TRBD2. The germline V gene encodes CDR1 LGHNT and CDR2 FRNRAP. Trimming cost V 6 bases and J 7 bases; bases outside gene matches: 7. The CDR3 length is 14 residues.

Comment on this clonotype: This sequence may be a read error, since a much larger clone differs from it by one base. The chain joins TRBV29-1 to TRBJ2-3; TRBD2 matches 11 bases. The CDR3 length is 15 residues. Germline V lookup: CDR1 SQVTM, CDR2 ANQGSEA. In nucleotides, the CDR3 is TGCGGCGTCGCCGGGACTAGCGGTTACACAGATACGCAGTATTTT. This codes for CGVAGTSGYTDTQYF.

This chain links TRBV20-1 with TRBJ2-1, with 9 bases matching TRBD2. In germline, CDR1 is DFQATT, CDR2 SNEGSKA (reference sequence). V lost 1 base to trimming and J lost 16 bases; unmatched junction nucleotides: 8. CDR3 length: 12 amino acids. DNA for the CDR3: TGCAGTGCTAGAGCCGTTAGCGGGAGCCATTTCTTC. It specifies CSARAVSGSHFF.

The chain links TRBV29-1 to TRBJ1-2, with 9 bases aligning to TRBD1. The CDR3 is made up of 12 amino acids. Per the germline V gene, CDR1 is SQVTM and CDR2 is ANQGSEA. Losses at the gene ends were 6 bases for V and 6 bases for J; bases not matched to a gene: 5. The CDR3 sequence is CSVVGQGNGYTF. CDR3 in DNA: TGCAGCGTGGTTGGACAGGGGAATGGCTACACCTTC.

As DNA, the CDR3 is TGCAGCGCCGGGACCCGACTCACTACAAAAGCTTTCTTT. As protein: CSAGTRLTTKAFF. The genes are TRBV29-1 and TRBJ1-1, with D perhaps matching TRBD1 (5 bases). The V gene lost 7 bases and the J gene lost 9 bases, with 21 bases spanning the gap. Per the germline V gene, CDR1 is SQVTM and CDR2 is ANQGSEA. The CDR3 is made up of 13 amino acids.

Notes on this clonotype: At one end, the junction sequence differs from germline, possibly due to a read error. In DNA, the CDR3 is TGTGGCAGCAGTGAGTCAGGGGGTCGTGCCTACGAGCAGTACTTC. Protein: CGSSESGGRAYEQYF. This chain uses TRBV27 with TRBJ2-7; 7 bases align to TRBD1. This CDR3 comprises 15 residues. CDR1 is MNHEY, CDR2 SMNVEV, per germline (reference sequence).

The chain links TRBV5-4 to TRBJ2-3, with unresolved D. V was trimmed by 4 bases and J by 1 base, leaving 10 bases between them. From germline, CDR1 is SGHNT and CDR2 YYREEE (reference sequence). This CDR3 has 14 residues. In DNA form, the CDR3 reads TGTGCCAGCAGCCCTCCTTGGGGCACAGATACGCAGTATTTT. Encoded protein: CASSPPWGTDTQYF.

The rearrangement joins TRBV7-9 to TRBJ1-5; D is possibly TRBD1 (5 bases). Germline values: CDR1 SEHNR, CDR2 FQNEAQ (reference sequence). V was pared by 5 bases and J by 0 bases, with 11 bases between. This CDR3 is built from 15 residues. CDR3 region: CASSGGTVSNQPQHF. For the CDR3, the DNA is TGTGCCAGCAGCGGCGGGACGGTTAGCAATCAGCCCCAGCATTTT.

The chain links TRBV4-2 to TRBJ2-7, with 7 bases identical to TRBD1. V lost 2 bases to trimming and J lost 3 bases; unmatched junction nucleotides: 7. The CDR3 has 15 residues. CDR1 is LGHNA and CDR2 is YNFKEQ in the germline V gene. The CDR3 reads CASSQQYRGYYEQYF. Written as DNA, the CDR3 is TGTGCCAGCAGCCAACAATACAGGGGATACTACGAGCAGTACTTC.

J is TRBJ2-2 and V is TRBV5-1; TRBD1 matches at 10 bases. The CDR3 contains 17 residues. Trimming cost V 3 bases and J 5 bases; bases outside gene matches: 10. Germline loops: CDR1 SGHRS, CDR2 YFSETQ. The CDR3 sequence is CASSSGTGAVWTGELFF. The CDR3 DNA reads TGCGCCAGCAGCTCCGGGACAGGGGCCGTTTGGACCGGGGAGCTGTTTTTT.

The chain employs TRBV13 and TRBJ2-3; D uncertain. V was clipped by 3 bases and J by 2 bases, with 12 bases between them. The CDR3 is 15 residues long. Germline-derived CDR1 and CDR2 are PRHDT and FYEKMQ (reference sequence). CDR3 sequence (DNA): TGTGCCAGCAGCTTTCTCGGAACCCACACAGATACGCAGTATTTT. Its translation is CASSFLGTHTDTQYF.

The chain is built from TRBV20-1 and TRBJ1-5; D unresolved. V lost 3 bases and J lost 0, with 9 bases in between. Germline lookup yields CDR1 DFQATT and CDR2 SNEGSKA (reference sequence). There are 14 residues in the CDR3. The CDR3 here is CSASRRNSNQPQHF. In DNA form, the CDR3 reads TGCAGTGCTAGTCGCAGGAATAGCAATCAGCCCCAGCATTTT.

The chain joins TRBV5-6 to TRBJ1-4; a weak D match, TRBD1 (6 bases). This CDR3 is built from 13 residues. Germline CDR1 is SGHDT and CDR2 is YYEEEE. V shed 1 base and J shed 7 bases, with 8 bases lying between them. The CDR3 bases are TGTGCCAGCAGCTTGCGGGGGCCTGAAAAACTGTTTTTT. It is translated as CASSLRGPEKLFF.

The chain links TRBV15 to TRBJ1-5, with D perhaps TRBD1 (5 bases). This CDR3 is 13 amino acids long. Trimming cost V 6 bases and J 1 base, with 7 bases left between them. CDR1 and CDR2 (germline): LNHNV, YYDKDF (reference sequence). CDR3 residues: CATRTASNQPQHF. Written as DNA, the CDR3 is TGTGCCACCAGGACAGCGAGCAATCAGCCCCAGCATTTT.

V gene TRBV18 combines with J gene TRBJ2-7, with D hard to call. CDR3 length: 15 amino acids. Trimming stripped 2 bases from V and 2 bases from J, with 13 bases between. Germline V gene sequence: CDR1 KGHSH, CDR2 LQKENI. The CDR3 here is CASSPGYGPAYEQYF. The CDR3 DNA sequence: TGTGCCAGCTCACCAGGGTACGGGCCAGCCTACGAGCAGTACTTC.

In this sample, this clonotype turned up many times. The CDR3 coding sequence is TGCAGTGCTAGAGTACTAGCGGATTACAATGAGCAGTTCTTC. Its translation: CSARVLADYNEQFF. The chain employs TRBV20-1 and TRBJ2-1; TRBD2 matches 8 bases. J was trimmed by 4 bases and V by 1 base; bases with no gene match: 3. The germline V gene encodes CDR1 DFQATT and CDR2 SNEGSKA (reference sequence). The CDR3 covers 14 residues.

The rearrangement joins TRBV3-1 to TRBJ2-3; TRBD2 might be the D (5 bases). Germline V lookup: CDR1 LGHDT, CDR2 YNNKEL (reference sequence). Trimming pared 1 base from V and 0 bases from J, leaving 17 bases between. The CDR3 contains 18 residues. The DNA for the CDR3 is TGTGCCAGCAGCCAAGGCTATATTGGAGCGGCTAGCACAGATACGCAGTATTTT. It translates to CASSQGYIGAASTDTQYF.